This T cell receptor (beta chain) was recovered during a study of identical twins. Germline V gene lookup returns CDR1 SGHVS and CDR2 FQNEAQ. CDR3 length: 15 amino acids. Trimming took 1 base from V and 4 from J, leaving 12 bases between them. There are a few counts of this clonotype. MiXCR, applied by TCRdb to the 5' RACE reads, yields one record per CDR3 protein. The repertoire has about 220,000 distinct CDR3 sequences, 7.5% of them found once; the top ten carry around 5.4%. These data were likewise used in another study, on yellow fever vaccine responses in identical twins.

The sequenced material came from CD8+ T cells sorted from blood. The rearrangement joins TRBV7-8 to TRBJ2-3; D is perhaps TRBD2 (6 bases). This receptor was obtained from a woman aged 18-35 years in good health. The CDR3 DNA is TGTGCCAGCAGCTTAGTCTCGGGAGCAGCAGATACGCAGTATTTT. This sequence encodes CASSLVSGAADTQYF.